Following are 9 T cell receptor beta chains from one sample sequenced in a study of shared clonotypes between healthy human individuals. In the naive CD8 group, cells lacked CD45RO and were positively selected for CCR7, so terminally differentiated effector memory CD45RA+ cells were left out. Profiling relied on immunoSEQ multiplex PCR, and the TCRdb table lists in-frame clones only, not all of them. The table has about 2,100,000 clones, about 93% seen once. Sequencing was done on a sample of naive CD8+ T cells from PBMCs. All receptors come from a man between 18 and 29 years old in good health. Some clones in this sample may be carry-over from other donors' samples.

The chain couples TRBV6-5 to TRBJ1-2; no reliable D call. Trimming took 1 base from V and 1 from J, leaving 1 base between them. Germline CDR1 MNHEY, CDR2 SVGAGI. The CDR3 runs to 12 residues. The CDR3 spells CASSYYNYGYTF. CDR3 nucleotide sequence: TGTGCCAGCAGTTACTATAACTATGGCTACACCTTC.

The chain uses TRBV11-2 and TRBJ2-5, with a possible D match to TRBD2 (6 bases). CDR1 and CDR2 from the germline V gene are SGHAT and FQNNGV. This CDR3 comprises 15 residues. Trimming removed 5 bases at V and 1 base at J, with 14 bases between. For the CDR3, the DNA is TGTGCCAGCAGCGCGACGGGACTCCTCCAAGAGACCCAGTACTTC. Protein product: CASSATGLLQETQYF.

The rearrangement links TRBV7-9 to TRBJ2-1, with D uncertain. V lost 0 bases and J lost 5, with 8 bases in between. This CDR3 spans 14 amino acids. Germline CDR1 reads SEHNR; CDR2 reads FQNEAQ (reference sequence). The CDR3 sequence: CASSLAIADNEQFF. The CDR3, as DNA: TGTGCCAGCAGCTTAGCTATCGCGGACAATGAGCAGTTCTTC.

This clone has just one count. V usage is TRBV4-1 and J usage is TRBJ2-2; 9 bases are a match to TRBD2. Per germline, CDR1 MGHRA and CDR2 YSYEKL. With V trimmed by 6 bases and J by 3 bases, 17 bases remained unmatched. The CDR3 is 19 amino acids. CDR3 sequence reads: CASRPIGLALRGDTGELFF. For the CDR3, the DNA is TGCGCCAGCAGACCTATAGGACTAGCGCTAAGGGGGGACACCGGGGAGCTGTTTTTT.

CDR3 amino acids: CASSLRSANEKLFF. The CDR3 bases are TGTGCCAGCAGTTTAAGGTCGGCTAATGAAAAACTGTTTTTT. The V and J genes are TRBV27 and TRBJ1-4; D unresolved. The CDR3 contains 14 residues. Germline CDR1 and CDR2: MNHEY and SMNVEV (reference sequence). Trimming removed 2 bases at V and 3 bases at J, with 7 bases between.

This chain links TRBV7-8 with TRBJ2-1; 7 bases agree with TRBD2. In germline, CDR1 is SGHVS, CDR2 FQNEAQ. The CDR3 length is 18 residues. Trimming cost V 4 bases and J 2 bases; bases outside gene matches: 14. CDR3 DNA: TGTGCCAGCAGCTCCCGACACACGGGACTACCTACCTACAATGAGCAGTTCTTC. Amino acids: CASSSRHTGLPTYNEQFF.

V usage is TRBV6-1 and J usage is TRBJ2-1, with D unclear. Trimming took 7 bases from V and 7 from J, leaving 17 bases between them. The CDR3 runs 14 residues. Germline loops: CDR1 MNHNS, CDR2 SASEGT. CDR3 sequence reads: CASTLGNSRNEQFF. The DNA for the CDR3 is TGTGCCAGCACCCTAGGAAACTCCCGGAATGAGCAGTTCTTC.

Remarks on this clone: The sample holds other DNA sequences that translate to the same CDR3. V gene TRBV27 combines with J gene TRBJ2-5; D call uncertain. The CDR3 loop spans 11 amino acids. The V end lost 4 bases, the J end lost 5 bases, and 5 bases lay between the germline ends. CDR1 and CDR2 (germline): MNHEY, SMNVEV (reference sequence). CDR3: CASSWGETQYF. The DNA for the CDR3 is TGTGCCAGCAGTTGGGGTGAGACCCAGTACTTC.

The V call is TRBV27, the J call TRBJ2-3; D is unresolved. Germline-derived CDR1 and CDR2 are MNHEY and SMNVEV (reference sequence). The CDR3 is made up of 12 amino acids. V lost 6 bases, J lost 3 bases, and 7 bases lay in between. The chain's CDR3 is CASRMTTDTQYF. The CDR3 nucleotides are TGTGCCAGCAGGATGACAACAGATACGCAGTATTTT.